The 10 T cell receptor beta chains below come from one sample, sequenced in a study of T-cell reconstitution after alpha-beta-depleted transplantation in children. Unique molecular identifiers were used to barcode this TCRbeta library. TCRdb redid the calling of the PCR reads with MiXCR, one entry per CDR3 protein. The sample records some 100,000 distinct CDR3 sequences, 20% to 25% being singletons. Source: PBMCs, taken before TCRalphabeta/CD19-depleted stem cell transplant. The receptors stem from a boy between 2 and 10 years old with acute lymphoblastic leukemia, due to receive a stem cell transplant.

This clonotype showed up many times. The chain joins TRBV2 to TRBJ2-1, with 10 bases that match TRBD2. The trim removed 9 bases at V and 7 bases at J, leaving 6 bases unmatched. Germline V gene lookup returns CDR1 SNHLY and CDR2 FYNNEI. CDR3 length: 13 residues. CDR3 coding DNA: TGTGCCAGGGGTAGCGGGAGGCTTAATGAGCAGTTCTTC. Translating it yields CARGSGRLNEQFF. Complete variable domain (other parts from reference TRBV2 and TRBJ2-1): EPEVTQTPSHQVTQMGQEVILRCVPISNHLYFYWYRQILGQKVEFLVSFYNNEISEKSEIFDDQFSVERPDGSNFTLKIRSTKLEDSAMYFCARGSGRLNEQFFGPGTRLTVL.

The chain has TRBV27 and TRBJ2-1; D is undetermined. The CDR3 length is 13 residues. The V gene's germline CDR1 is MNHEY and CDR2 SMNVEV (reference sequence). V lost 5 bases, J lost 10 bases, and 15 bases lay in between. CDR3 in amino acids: CASSLGPLGEQFF. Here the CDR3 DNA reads TGTGCCAGCAGTCTCGGACCCCTCGGGGAGCAGTTCTTC.

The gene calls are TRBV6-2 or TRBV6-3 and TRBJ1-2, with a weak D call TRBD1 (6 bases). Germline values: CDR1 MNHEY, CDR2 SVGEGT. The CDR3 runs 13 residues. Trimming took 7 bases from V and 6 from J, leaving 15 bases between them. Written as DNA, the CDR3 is TGTGCCAGCAACGACAGGATAGAAGATGGCTACACCTTC. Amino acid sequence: CASNDRIEDGYTF.

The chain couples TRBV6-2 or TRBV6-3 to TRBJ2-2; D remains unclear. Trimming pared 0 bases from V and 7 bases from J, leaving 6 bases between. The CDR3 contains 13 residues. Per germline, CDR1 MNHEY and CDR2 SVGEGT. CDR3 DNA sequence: TGTGCCAGCAGTTACTCGATGGGCGGGGAGCTGTTTTTT. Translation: CASSYSMGGELFF.

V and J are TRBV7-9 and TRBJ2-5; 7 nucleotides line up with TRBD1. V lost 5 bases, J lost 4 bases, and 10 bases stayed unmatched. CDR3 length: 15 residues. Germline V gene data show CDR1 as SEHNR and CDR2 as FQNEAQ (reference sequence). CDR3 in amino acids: CASSPGTEGLETQYF. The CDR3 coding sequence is TGTGCCAGCAGCCCTGGGACAGAGGGCTTAGAGACCCAGTACTTC.

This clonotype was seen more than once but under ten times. The CDR3 sequence is CSVSWRDGEKFF. CDR3 DNA: TGCAGCGTTTCTTGGCGGGACGGTGAAAAGTTCTTC. The V gene is TRBV29-1, the J gene TRBJ2-1; D perhaps matches TRBD2 (6 bases). Germline V gives CDR1 SQVTM, CDR2 ANQGSEA. Between the trimmed V and J ends, which lost 5 bases and 14 bases, there was a span of 19 bases. The CDR3 consists of 12 residues.

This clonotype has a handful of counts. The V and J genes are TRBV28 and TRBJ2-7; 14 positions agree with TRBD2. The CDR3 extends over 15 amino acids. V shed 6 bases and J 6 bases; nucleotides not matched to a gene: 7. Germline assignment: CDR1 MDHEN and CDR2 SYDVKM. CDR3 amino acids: CASSPGTSGSAEQYF. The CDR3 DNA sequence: TGTGCCAGCAGCCCCGGGACTAGCGGGAGTGCCGAGCAGTACTTC.

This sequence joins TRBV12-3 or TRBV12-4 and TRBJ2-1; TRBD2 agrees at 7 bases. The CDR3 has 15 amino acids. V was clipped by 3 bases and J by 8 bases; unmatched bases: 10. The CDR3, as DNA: TGTGCCAGCAGTTTTGCTAGCGGAGGGTCGGATGAGCAGTTCTTC. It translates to CASSFASGGSDEQFF.

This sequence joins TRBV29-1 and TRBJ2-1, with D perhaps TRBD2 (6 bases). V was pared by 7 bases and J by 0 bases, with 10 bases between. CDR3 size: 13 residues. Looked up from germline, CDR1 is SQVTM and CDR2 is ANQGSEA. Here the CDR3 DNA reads TGCAGCGGACGGAGGGGCTCCTACAATGAGCAGTTCTTC. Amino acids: CSGRRGSYNEQFF.

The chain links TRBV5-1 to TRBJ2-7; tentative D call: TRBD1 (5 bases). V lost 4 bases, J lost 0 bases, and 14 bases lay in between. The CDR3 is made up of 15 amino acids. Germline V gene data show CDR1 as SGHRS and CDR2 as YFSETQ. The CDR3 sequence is CASSLQGDTSYEQYF. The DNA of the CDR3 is TGCGCCAGCAGCCTGCAGGGCGACACCTCCTACGAGCAGTACTTC.